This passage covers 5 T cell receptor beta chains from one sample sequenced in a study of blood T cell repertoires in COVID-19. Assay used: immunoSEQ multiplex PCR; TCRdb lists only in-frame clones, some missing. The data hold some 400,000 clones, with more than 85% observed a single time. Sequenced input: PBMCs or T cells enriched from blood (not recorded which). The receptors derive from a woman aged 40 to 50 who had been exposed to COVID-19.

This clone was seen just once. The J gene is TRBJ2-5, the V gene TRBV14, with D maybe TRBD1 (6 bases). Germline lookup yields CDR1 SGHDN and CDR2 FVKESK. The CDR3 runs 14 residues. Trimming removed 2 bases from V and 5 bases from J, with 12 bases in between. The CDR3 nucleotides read TGTGCCAGCAGCCAACGTGGGGGCAGGGAGACCCAGTACTTC. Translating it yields CASSQRGGRETQYF. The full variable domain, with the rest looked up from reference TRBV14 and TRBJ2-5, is EAGVTQFPSHSVIEKGQTVTLRCDPISGHDNLYWYRRVMGKEIKFLLHFVKESKQDESGMPNNRFLAERTGGTYSTLKVQPAELEDSGVYFCASSQRGGRETQYFGPGTRLLVL.

The CDR3 loop reads CASSLGAVQPQHF. DNA of the CDR3: TGTGCCAGCAGTTTAGGAGCCGTTCAGCCCCAGCATTTT. This chain uses TRBV12-3 or TRBV12-4 with TRBJ1-5; the D is unclear. The CDR3 is 13 amino acids. Trimming removed 1 base from V and 6 bases from J, with 7 bases in between.

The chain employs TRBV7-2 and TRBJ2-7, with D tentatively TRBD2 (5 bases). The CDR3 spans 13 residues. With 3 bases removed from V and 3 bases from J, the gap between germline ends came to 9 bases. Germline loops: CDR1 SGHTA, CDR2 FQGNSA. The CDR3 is CASSFSDRYEQYF. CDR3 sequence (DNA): TGTGCCAGCAGCTTTAGCGACCGCTACGAGCAGTACTTC.

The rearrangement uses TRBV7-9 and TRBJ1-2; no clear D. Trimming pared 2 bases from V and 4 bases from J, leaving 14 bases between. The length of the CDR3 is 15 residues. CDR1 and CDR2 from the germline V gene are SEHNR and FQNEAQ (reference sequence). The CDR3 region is CASSLIDRGGYGYTF. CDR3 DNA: TGTGCCAGCAGCTTAATAGACCGAGGAGGCTATGGCTACACCTTC. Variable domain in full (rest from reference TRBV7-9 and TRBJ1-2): DTGVSQNPRHKITKRGQNVTFRCDPISEHNRLYWYRQTLGQGPEFLTYFQNEAQLEKSRLLSDRFSAERPKGSFSTLEIQRTEQGDSAMYLCASSLIDRGGYGYTFGSGTRLTVV.

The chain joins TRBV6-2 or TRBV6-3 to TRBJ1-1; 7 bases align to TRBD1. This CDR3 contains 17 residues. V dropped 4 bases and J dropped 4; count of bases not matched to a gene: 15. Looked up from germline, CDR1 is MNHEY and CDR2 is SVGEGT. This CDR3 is CASSSVGQGVGSTEAFF. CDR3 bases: TGTGCCAGCAGTTCGGTCGGTCAGGGGGTTGGGAGCACTGAAGCTTTCTTT.